This T cell receptor (beta chain) was obtained from a study of regulatory and conventional T cells in RAG deficiency. TCRdb's copy holds only in-frame clones and misses some; the assay was immunoSEQ multiplex PCR. The profile shows approximately 46,000 clones, just under 90% of them singletons. Remarks on this clone: Its specificity is not known.

Conventional CD4+ T cells were sorted from blood as CD25-low CD127-high cells. Germline V gene sequence: CDR1 MDHEN, CDR2 SYDVKM. V dropped 3 bases and J dropped 0; count of bases not matched to a gene: 3. There are 16 residues in the CDR3. Whole-study findings and limits: Shannon entropy fell and Simpson indices rose in RAG-deficient patients.

These sequences were also reported in another study, on regulatory T cells. That work contributes: Amplification used 52 TRBV primers and 13 TRBJ primers.

The sequenced sample was CD4+ effector T cells sorted from blood. This chain connects TRBV28 to TRBJ2-1; 9 bases line up with TRBD2. The sequence was collected from a human donor in good health. The CDR3 loop is CASSFWRGGSYNEQFF. DNA for the CDR3: TGTGCCAGCAGTTTCTGGCGGGGGGGCTCCTACAATGAGCAGTTCTTC.